Listed here are 10 T cell receptor beta chains from one sample, sequenced in a study of CD8+ T cells in alopecia areata. Treatment: oral pan-JAK inhibitor, 5-10 mg twice daily. The sequencing template was cDNA reverse transcribed from extracted RNA. Sequencing used immunoSEQ multiplex PCR; TCRdb keeps in-frame clones, though not all of them. The sample shows about 190,000 clones, 60% to 70% of them seen only once. Source: CD4+ T cells sorted from blood, taken at week 4, from a patient treated with tofacitinib. The receptors were gathered from a human donor with alopecia areata.

This sequence joins TRBV28 and TRBJ2-5, with D maybe TRBD2 (5 bases). CDR3 length: 13 residues. Germline CDR1 reads MDHEN; CDR2 reads SYDVKM. The V gene lost 2 bases and the J gene lost 5 bases, with 9 bases spanning the gap. Here the CDR3 reads CASSLEREETQYF. The CDR3 nucleotides read TGTGCCAGCAGTTTAGAAAGGGAGGAGACCCAGTACTTC.

The rearrangement joins TRBV19 to TRBJ1-2; D is unresolved. CDR1 is LNHDA, CDR2 SQIVND, per germline (reference sequence). The CDR3 runs to 10 residues. V dropped 8 bases and J dropped 3 bases, with 4 bases sitting between them. CDR3 DNA: TGTGCCAGTTCTCACTATGGCTACACCTTC. It translates to CASSHYGYTF.

This clone has just a few counts. The chain employs TRBV29-1 and TRBJ1-1, with 9 bases that match TRBD1. The V gene end was trimmed by 4 bases and the J gene end by 7 bases; junction bases not matched to a gene: 4. This CDR3 has 12 residues. Germline-derived CDR1 and CDR2 are SQVTM and ANQGSEA. As DNA, the CDR3 is TGCAGCGTTGGTTGGACAGGGGATGAAGCTTTCTTT. Amino acids: CSVGWTGDEAFF.

The chain is built from TRBV18 and TRBJ2-7; D is perhaps TRBD1 (6 bases). V was shortened by 1 base and J by 5 bases, with 6 bases between the two germline ends. CDR3 length equals 12 residues. Per germline, CDR1 KGHSH and CDR2 LQKENI. CDR3 nucleotides: TGTGCCAGCTCACCACAGGGGGACGAGCAGTACTTC. Its protein product is CASSPQGDEQYF.

The V call is TRBV25-1, the J call TRBJ2-7; TRBD2 agrees at 8 bases. Trimming took 4 bases from V and 5 from J; bases not matched to a gene: 4. The CDR3 length is 13 residues. Per germline, CDR1 MGHDK and CDR2 SYGVNS. CDR3 bases: TGTGCCAGCAGTGGTGGCGGGAGGAACGAGCAGTACTTC. Translation gives CASSGGGRNEQYF.

As DNA, the CDR3 is TGTGCCAGCAGCTTAGCGGACGCACAGGATACGCAGTATTTT. It encodes CASSLADAQDTQYF. The V call is TRBV7-2, the J call TRBJ2-3; no firm D call. Trimming took off 0 bases at V and 6 bases at J, with 10 bases between the two ends. CDR3 size: 14 residues. Per germline, CDR1 SGHTA and CDR2 FQGNSA.

To note about this clone: Other DNA sequences within the sample encode an identical CDR3. The chain employs TRBV11-2 and TRBJ2-5; no definite D call. The CDR3 has 11 amino acids. Per germline, CDR1 SGHAT and CDR2 FQNNGV. The V end lost 4 bases, the J end lost 5 bases, and 5 bases lay between the germline ends. This CDR3 reads CASSSRETQYF. CDR3 nucleotide sequence: TGTGCCAGCAGCTCCCGGGAGACCCAGTACTTC.

This chain joins TRBV30 and TRBJ2-3; 8 nucleotides line up with TRBD2. CDR1 is GTSNPN, CDR2 SVGIG, per germline (reference sequence). The CDR3 consists of 13 residues. V lost 2 bases to trimming and J lost 3 bases; unmatched junction nucleotides: 1. CDR3 sequence (DNA): TGTGCCTGGAGTAGCGGGAGAACAGATACGCAGTATTTT. Protein sequence: CAWSSGRTDTQYF. Full variable domain (missing parts from reference TRBV30 and TRBJ2-3): SQTIHQWPATLVQPVGSPLSLECTVEGTSNPNLYWYRQAAGRGLQLLFYSVGIGQISSEVPQNLSASRPQDRQFILSSKKLLLSDSGFYLCAWSSGRTDTQYFGPGTRLTVL.

The CDR3 region is CASSFFGGEQYF. Here the CDR3 DNA reads TGTGCCAGCAGTTTTTTTGGGGGAGAGCAGTACTTC. V is TRBV28 and J is TRBJ2-7; possibly TRBD1 or TRBD2 for D (5 bases each). The ends were cut back, 3 bases at V and 7 bases at J, with 10 bases in the middle. Germline CDR1 MDHEN, CDR2 SYDVKM. This CDR3 contains 12 residues.

This chain links TRBV2 with TRBJ1-2; maybe TRBD1 (6 bases). The germline CDR1 and CDR2 sequences are SNHLY and FYNNEI. This CDR3 region has 13 residues. The V gene lost 9 bases and the J gene lost 6 bases, with 17 bases spanning the gap. The CDR3 is CASPTGPTHGYTF. As DNA, the CDR3 is TGTGCCAGTCCGACAGGTCCCACCCATGGCTACACCTTC.